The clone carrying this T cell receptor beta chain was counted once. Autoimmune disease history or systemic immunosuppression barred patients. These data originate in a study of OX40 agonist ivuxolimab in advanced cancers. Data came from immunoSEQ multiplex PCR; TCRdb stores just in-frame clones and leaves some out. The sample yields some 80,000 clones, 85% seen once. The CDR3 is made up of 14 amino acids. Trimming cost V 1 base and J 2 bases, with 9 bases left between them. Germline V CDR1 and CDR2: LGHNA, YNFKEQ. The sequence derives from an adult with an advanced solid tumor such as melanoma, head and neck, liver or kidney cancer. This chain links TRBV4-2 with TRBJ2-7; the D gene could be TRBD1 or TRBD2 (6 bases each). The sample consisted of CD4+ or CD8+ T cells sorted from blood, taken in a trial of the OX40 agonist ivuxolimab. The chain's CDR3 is CASSQAGATYEQYF. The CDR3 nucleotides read TGTGCCAGCAGCCAAGCGGGGGCCACCTACGAGCAGTACTTC.